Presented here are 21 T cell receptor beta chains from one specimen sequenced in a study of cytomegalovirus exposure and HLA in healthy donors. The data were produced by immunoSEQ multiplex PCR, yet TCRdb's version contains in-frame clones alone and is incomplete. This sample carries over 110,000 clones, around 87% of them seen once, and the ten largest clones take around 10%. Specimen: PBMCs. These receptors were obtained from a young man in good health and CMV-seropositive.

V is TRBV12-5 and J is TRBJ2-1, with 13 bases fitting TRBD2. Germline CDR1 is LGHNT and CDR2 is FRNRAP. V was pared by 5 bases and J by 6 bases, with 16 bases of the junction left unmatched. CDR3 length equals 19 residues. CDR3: CASGVTRGTSGMRANEQFF. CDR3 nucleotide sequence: TGTGCTAGTGGTGTAACTCGAGGGACTAGCGGGATGAGGGCCAATGAGCAGTTCTTC.

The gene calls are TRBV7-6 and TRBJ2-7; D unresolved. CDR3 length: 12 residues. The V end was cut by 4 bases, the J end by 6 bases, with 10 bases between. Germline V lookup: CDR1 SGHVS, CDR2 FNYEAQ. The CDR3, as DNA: TGTGCCAGCAGCTCCGTAGCTGTCGAGCAGTACTTC. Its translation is CASSSVAVEQYF. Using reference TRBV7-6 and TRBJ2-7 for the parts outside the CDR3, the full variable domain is GAGVSQSPRYKVTKRGQDVALRCDPISGHVSLYWYRQALGQGPEFLTYFNYEAQQDKSGLPNDRFSAERPEGSISTLTIQRTEQRDSAMYRCASSSVAVEQYFGPGTRLTVT.

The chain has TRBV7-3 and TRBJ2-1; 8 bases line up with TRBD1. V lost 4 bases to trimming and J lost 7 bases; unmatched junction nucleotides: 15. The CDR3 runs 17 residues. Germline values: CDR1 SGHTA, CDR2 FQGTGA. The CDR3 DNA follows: TGTGCCAGCAGCTACTTAGGACAGGGACGGAGTAGGAATGAGCAGTTCTTC. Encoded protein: CASSYLGQGRSRNEQFF.

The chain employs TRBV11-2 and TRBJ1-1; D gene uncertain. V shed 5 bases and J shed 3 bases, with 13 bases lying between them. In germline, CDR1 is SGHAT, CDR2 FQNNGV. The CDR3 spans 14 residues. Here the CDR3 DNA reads TGTGCCAGCAGCAACCAGGTGCGGGACACTGAAGCTTTCTTT. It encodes CASSNQVRDTEAFF.

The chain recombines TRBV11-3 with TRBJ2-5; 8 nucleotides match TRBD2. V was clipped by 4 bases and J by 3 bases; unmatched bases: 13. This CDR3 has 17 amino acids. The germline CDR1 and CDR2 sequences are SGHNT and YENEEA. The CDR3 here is CASSSPGVAGLKETQYF. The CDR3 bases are TGTGCCAGCAGCTCCCCAGGGGTAGCGGGACTTAAAGAGACCCAGTACTTC.

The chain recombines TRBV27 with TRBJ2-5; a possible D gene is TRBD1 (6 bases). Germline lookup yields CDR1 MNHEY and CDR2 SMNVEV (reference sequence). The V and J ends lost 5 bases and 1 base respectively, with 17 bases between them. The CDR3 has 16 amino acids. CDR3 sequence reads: CASSPLDRMSQETQYF. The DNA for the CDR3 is TGTGCCAGCAGTCCCCTGGACAGAATGTCCCAAGAGACCCAGTACTTC.

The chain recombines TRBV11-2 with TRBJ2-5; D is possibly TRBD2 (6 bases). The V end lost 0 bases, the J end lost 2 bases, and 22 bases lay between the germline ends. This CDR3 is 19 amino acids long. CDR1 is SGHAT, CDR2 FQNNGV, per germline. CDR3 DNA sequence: TGTGCCAGCAGCTTAGATCACCCCGCGCGGGGCCGCTTACAAGAGACCCAGTACTTC. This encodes CASSLDHPARGRLQETQYF. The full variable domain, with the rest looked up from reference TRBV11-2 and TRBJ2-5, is EAGVAQSPRYKIIEKRQSVAFWCNPISGHATLYWYQQILGQGPKLLIQFQNNGVVDDSQLPKDRFSAERLKGVDSTLKIQPAKLEDSAVYLCASSLDHPARGRLQETQYFGPGTRLLVL.

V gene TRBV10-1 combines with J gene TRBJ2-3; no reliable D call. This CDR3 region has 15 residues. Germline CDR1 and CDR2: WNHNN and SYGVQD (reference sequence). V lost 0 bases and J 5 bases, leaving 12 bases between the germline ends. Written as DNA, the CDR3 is TGCGCCAGCAGTGAGTCAACAAGTCCGGGAGATACGCAGTATTTT. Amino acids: CASSESTSPGDTQYF.

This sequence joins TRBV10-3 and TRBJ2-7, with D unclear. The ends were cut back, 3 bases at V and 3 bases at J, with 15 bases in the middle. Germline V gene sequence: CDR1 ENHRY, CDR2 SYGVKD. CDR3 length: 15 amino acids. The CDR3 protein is CAISDRRQLFYEQYF. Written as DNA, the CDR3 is TGTGCCATCAGTGATAGGCGGCAACTATTCTACGAGCAGTACTTC.

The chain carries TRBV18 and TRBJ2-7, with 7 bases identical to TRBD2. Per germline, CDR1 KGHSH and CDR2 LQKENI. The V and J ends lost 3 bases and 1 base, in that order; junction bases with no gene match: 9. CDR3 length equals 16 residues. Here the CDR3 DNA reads TGTGCCAGCTCACCCGGTCCTAGCGGTGGATCCTACGAGCAGTACTTC. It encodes CASSPGPSGGSYEQYF. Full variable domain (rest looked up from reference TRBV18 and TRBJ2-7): NAGVMQNPRHLVRRRGQEARLRCSPMKGHSHVYWYRQLPEEGLKFMVYLQKENIIDESGMPKERFSAEFPKEGPSILRIQQVVRGDSAAYFCASSPGPSGGSYEQYFGPGTRLTVT.

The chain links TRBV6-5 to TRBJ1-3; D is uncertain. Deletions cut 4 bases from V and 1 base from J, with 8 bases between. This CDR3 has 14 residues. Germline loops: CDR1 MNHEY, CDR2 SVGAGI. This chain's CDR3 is CASSSRFSGNTIYF. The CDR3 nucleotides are TGTGCCAGCAGTTCGAGGTTTTCTGGAAACACCATATATTTT.

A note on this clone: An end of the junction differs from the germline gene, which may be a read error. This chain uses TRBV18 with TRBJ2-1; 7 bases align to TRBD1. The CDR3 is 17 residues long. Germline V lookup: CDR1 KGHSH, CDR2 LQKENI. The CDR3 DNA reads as TGTGCCAGCTCGCCACCCGGATCGACAGGGTTTCACAATGAGCAGTTCTTC. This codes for CASSPPGSTGFHNEQFF.

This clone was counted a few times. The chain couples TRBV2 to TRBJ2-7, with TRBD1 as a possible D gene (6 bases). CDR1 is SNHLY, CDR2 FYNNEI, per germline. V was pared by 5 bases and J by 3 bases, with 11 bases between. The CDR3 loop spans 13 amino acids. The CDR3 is CASSRQVIYEQYF. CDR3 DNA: TGTGCCAGCAGTCGACAGGTGATCTACGAGCAGTACTTC.

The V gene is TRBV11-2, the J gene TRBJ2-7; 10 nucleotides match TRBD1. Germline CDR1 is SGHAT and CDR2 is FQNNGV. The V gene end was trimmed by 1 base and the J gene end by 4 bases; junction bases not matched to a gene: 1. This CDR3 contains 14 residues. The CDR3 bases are TGTGCCAGCAGCTTAGGGACAGGGGGGTACGAGCAGTACTTC. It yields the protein CASSLGTGGYEQYF.

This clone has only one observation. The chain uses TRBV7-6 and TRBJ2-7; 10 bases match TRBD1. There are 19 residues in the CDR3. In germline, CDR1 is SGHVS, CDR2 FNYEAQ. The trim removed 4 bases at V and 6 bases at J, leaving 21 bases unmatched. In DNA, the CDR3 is TGTGCCAGCAGCTCAGCCCCGGGGACAGGGGCGATCGCAGGTTCCGAGCAGTACTTC. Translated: CASSSAPGTGAIAGSEQYF.

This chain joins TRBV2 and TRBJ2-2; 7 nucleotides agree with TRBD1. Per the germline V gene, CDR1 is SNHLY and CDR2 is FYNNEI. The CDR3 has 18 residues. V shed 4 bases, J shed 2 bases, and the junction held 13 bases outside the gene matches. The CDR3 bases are TGTGCCAGCAGTGGTTACGCGGACAGGACATCCAACACCGGGGAGCTGTTTTTT. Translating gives CASSGYADRTSNTGELFF. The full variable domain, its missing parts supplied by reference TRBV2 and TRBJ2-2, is EPEVTQTPSHQVTQMGQEVILRCVPISNHLYFYWYRQILGQKVEFLVSFYNNEISEKSEIFDDQFSVERPDGSNFTLKIRSTKLEDSAMYFCASSGYADRTSNTGELFFGEGSRLTVL.

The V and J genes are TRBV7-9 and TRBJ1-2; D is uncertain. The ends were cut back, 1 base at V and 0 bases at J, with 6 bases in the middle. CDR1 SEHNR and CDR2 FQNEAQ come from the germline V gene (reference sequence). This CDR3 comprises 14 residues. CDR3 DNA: TGTGCCAGCAGCTTAGAGTTAGCTAACTATGGCTACACCTTC. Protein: CASSLELANYGYTF.

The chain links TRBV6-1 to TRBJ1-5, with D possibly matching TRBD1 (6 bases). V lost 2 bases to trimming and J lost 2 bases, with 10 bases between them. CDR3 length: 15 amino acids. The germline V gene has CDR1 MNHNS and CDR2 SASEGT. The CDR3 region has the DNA TGTGCCAGCAGTGAACGGACAGCTCGCAATCAGCCCCAGCATTTT. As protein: CASSERTARNQPQHF.

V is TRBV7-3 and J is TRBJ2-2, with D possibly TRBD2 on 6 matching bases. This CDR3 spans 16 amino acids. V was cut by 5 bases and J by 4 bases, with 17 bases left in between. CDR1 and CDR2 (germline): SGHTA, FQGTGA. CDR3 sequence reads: CASSKISGSFTGELFF. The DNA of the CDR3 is TGTGCCAGCAGCAAAATTAGCGGTTCCTTCACCGGGGAGCTGTTTTTT.

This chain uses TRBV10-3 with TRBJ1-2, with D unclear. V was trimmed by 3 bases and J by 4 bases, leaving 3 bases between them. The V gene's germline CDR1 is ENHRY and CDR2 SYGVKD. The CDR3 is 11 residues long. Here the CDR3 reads CAISEAYGYTF. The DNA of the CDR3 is TGTGCCATCAGTGAAGCCTATGGCTACACCTTC.

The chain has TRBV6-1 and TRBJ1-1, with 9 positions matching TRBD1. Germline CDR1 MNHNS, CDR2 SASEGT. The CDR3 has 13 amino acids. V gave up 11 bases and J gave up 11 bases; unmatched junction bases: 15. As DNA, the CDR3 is TGTGCCTCTTCAACCGGACAGGGGTTGGATGCTTTCTTT. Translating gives CASSTGQGLDAFF.